This is a list of T cell receptor beta chains from one sample in a study of shared clonotypes between healthy human individuals. The table came from immunoSEQ multiplex PCR; TCRdb's copy has only in-frame clones and leaves some out. The sample has about 1 million clones, around 74% seen once. The specimen sequenced was memory CD4+ T cells sorted from blood. These receptors were taken from a man younger than 35 in good health. The CDR3 runs from the conserved cysteine through the conserved F or W. The order of the fields is clone size, J gene, D gene, V gene, CDR3 protein, CDR3 DNA. The D gene is left open where the match is weak. Rows may omit the clone size; those that give it use once, few, many or a size class.

.,TRBJ2-7,.,TRBV2,CASSDSQPYEQYF,TGTGCCAGCAGTGATTCGCAGCCCTACGAGCAGTACTTC
.,TRBJ2-7,.,TRBV21-1,CASSVGKGISSYEQYF,.
few,TRBJ2-3,TRBD2,TRBV6-5,CASARGGAEDTQYF,TGTGCCAGCGCTCGCGGGGGGGCGGAAGATACGCAGTATTTT
.,TRBJ2-1,.,TRBV5-1,CASSFPRTGSSYNEQFF,TGCGCCAGCAGCTTCCCCCGTACAGGGAGCTCCTACAATGAGCAGTTCTTC
once,TRBJ1-1,.,TRBV27,CASRTLQGPTSEAFF,TGTGCCAGCAGGACCTTACAGGGCCCGACATCTGAGGCTTTCTTT
.,TRBJ1-5,.,TRBV18,CASSPDRGGQPQHF,TGTGCCAGCTCACCGGACAGAGGAGGTCAGCCCCAGCATTTT
.,TRBJ2-1,.,TRBV18,CASSPQQGSAEQFF,TGTGCCAGCTCACCACAGCAGGGTTCGGCTGAGCAGTTCTTC
few,TRBJ1-1,.,TRBV27,CASITDREAFF,TGTGCCAGCATTACTGACAGAGAAGCTTTCTTT
few,TRBJ1-5,.,TRBV30,CAWSGTLSNQPQHF,TGTGCCTGGAGTGGAACCCTTAGCAATCAGCCCCAGCATTTT
.,TRBJ2-7,.,TRBV7-9,CASSFGTAGSYEQYF,TGTGCCAGCAGCTTCGGGACTGCCGGCTCCTACGAGCAGTACTTC
few,TRBJ1-2,.,TRBV29-1,CSVRQVYGYTF,TGCAGCGTTCGACAGGTTTATGGCTACACCTTC
many,TRBJ2-2,TRBD1,TRBV5-6,CASSLRDRAGELFF,TGTGCCAGCAGCTTACGAGACAGGGCCGGGGAGCTGTTTTTT
.,TRBJ1-5,.,TRBV7-9,CASSQQVNSNQPQHF,TGTGCCAGCAGCCAACAGGTCAATAGCAATCAGCCCCAGCATTTT
.,TRBJ2-2,TRBD2,TRBV7-2,CAIKGLARNTGELFF,TGTGCCATCAAGGGACTAGCGAGAAACACCGGGGAGCTGTTTTTT
.,TRBJ2-3,TRBD2,TRBV5-1,CASSPTLAESTDTQYF,TGCGCCAGCAGCCCTACACTAGCGGAAAGCACAGATACGCAGTATTTT
.,TRBJ1-6,TRBD1,TRBV5-1,CASSLGTGGNSPLHF,TGCGCCAGCAGCTTGGGAACAGGGGGCAATTCACCCCTCCACTTT
.,TRBJ2-5,TRBD2,TRBV7-9,CASSLAGETQYF,TGTGCCAGCAGTTTAGCGGGGGAGACCCAGTACTTC
once,TRBJ2-7,TRBD1,TRBV7-2,CASSFMGQSYEQYF,TGTGCCAGCAGCTTCATGGGACAGTCCTACGAGCAGTACTTC
.,TRBJ2-7,TRBD2,TRBV6-6,CASSYLAGASYEQYF,TGTGCCAGCAGTTACCTCGCGGGAGCATCCTACGAGCAGTACTTC
.,TRBJ2-3,.,TRBV7-8,CASRDTGLTDTQYF,TGTGCCAGCAGGGACACAGGGTTGACAGATACGCAGTATTTT
.,TRBJ2-7,.,TRBV30,CAWRRGKGYEQYF,TGTGCCTGGAGGCGGGGTAAGGGTTACGAGCAGTACTTC
once,TRBJ2-3,.,TRBV2,CASSAGTSTDTQYF,TGTGCCAGCAGTGCCGGGACTAGCACAGATACGCAGTATTTT
few,TRBJ2-3,.,TRBV18,CASSPPDRLNTDTQYF,TGTGCCAGCTCACCTCCGGACCGCTTAAACACAGATACGCAGTATTTT
.,TRBJ1-1,.,TRBV28,CASSRVDRLNTEAFF,TGTGCCAGCAGTCGCGTCGACAGGCTGAACACTGAAGCTTTCTTT
once,TRBJ2-2,TRBD2,TRBV5-5,CASSSGGANTGELFF,TGTGCCAGCAGCTCCGGGGGGGCGAACACCGGGGAGCTGTTTTTT
.,TRBJ2-7,.,TRBV4-3,CASSQDHEQYF,TGCGCCAGCAGCCAAGATCACGAGCAGTACTTC
.,TRBJ1-2,.,TRBV5-1,CASSGGGVAPQNYGYTF,TGCGCCAGCAGCGGGGGTGGGGTCGCTCCGCAGAACTATGGCTACACCTTC
.,TRBJ2-3,TRBD2,TRBV30,CAWSGRGRATDTQYF,TGTGCCTGGAGTGGACGCGGGAGGGCCACAGATACGCAGTATTTT
once,TRBJ2-7,.,TRBV11-2,CASSLGGRLGYEQYF,TGTGCCAGCAGCTTAGGAGGGCGCTTAGGCTACGAGCAGTACTTC
.,TRBJ2-5,TRBD2,TRBV10-3,CAIKPGLAGETQYF,TGTGCCATCAAGCCGGGACTAGCGGGGGAGACCCAGTACTTC
.,TRBJ1-4,.,TRBV10-3,CAISGAPGNEKLFF,TGTGCCATCAGTGGGGCCCCAGGGAATGAAAAACTGTTTTTT
.,TRBJ1-3,.,TRBV30,CAWSPQRGNTIYF,TGTGCCTGGAGTCCCCAAAGGGGAAACACCATATATTTT
.,TRBJ1-3,TRBD1,TRBV4-1,CASSQDQTGQLRNTIYF,TGCGCCAGCAGCCAAGACCAAACGGGACAGCTTCGGAACACCATATATTTT
.,TRBJ2-6,.,TRBV2,CASSELGTGANVLTF,TGTGCCAGCAGTGAATTGGGAACTGGGGCCAACGTCCTGACTTTC
.,TRBJ1-2,.,TRBV7-2,CASSSGPNYGYTF,TGTGCCAGCAGCTCCGGCCCAAACTATGGCTACACCTTC
.,TRBJ2-3,TRBD2,TRBV4-1,CASSQEALAVNTQYF,TGCGCCAGCAGCCAAGAGGCACTAGCGGTTAATACGCAGTATTTT
.,TRBJ2-1,.,TRBV25-1,CASSEIDRHGGNEQFF,TGTGCCAGCAGTGAGATCGATCGCCATGGAGGAAATGAGCAGTTCTTC
.,TRBJ1-6,TRBD1,TRBV5-4,CASSSQGGHSPLHF,TGTGCCAGCAGCTCCCAGGGGGGGCATTCACCCCTCCACTTT
many,TRBJ2-5,.,TRBV6-5,CASSYNLGGTQYF,TGTGCCAGCAGTTACAATCTAGGCGGGACCCAGTACTTC
few,TRBJ1-6,.,TRBV6-5,CASSLGGGGSPLHF,TGTGCCAGCAGTTTGGGAGGGGGTGGTTCACCCCTCCACTTT
.,TRBJ1-4,.,TRBV5-4,CASSLEPSGETNEKLFF,TGTGCCAGCAGCTTGGAACCCTCCGGGGAGACTAATGAAAAACTGTTTTTT
few,TRBJ1-1,.,TRBV11-2,CASSLAPGGNTEAFF,TGTGCCAGCAGCTTAGCTCCGGGGGGGAACACTGAAGCTTTCTTT
.,TRBJ2-4,.,TRBV18,CASSPLGDIAKNIQYF,TGTGCCAGCTCACCATTGGGGGACATAGCCAAAAACATTCAGTACTTC
.,TRBJ1-4,TRBD1,TRBV6-6,CASRFRDRVWEKLFF,TGTGCCAGCAGGTTCCGGGACAGGGTGTGGGAAAAACTGTTTTTT
.,TRBJ1-6,.,TRBV6-4,CASSLRGDNSPLHF,TGTGCCAGCAGCCTAAGGGGGGATAATTCACCCCTCCACTTT
.,TRBJ2-7,TRBD2,TRBV4-3,CASSQAASGRPTGEQYF,TGCGCCAGCAGCCAAGCAGCTAGCGGGAGGCCCACGGGGGAGCAGTACTTC
.,TRBJ2-2,TRBD1,TRBV18,CASSPQGAGELFF,TGTGCCAGCTCACCTCAGGGGGCCGGGGAGCTGTTTTTT
few,TRBJ2-5,.,TRBV4-1,CASSLGQGAGGSQETQYF,TGCGCCAGCAGCCTTGGACAGGGTGCTGGCGGGAGCCAAGAGACCCAGTACTTC
.,TRBJ2-5,.,TRBV5-4,CASSGRDLSETQYF,TGTGCCAGCAGCGGACGGGACTTATCGGAGACCCAGTACTTC
.,TRBJ1-2,.,TRBV30,CAWSASGGYGYTF,TGTGCCTGGAGTGCCTCCGGGGGTTATGGCTACACCTTC
.,TRBJ2-3,TRBD1,TRBV7-3,CASSNGPGTGKYF,TGTGCCAGCAGCAATGGTCCCGGGACAGGGAAATATTTT
.,TRBJ2-7,TRBD2,TRBV7-2,CASSLVGSGRNYEQYF,TGTGCCAGCAGCTTAGTCGGTAGCGGGAGGAACTACGAGCAGTACTTC
few,TRBJ1-6,.,TRBV4-1,CASSQGRGLYNSPLHF,TGCGCCAGCAGTCAGGGCAGAGGCCTCTATAATTCACCCCTCCACTTT
few,TRBJ1-6,.,TRBV6-6,CASSVSATVSYSPLHF,TGTGCCAGCAGTGTTTCAGCGACCGTCTCCTATTCACCCCTCCACTTT
.,TRBJ2-7,.,TRBV28,CASSTGTYEQYF,TGTGCCAGCAGTACAGGGACCTACGAGCAGTACTTC
.,TRBJ2-5,.,TRBV6-5,CASTSSPGETQYF,TGTGCCAGCACCTCCTCCCCCGGAGAGACCCAGTACTTC